These 17 T cell receptor beta chains were sequenced from one sample in a study of blood T cells in healthy people across ages (dated by TCRdb to between 2015 and 2017). The method was 5' RACE. The sequencing machine was an Illumina HiSeq 2500. A second PCR of roughly 6 to 11 cycles was run with a J-beta primer mix and a sample-barcoded 5' primer. TCRdb passed the public sequencing reads through fastp at Q25 and MiXCR, retaining productive beta sequences. Under each unique CDR3 protein, matching rows form one entry showing the most common genes and DNA. This sample comprises over 450,000 distinct CDR3 sequences, around 24% of them detected only once. The ten largest make up roughly 10% of the sample. These data were also reused for a study on T cells of mothers and their children.

The material sequenced was blood. Receptor source: a boy between 10 and 17 years old in good health.

For this clonotype: A much larger clone differs by one base, so this may be a read error. V is TRBV13 and J is TRBJ2-1; 8 nucleotides match TRBD2. In germline, CDR1 is PRHDT, CDR2 FYEKMQ (reference sequence). V dropped 3 bases and J dropped 2; count of bases not matched to a gene: 12. This CDR3 is built from 18 residues. The CDR3 sequence is CASSLSPSRGRTYNEQFF. The CDR3 coding sequence is TGTGCCAGCAGCTTGAGCCCCTCCCGCGGGAGGACCTACAATGAGCAGTTCTTC.

The chain joins TRBV7-9 to TRBJ1-1; the D is unclear. The CDR3 spans 13 residues. Trimming removed 1 base from V and 7 bases from J, with 10 bases in between. Germline V lookup: CDR1 SEHNR, CDR2 FQNEAQ (reference sequence). CDR3 bases: TGTGCCAGCAGCTTAGGGGCCCTCTTTGAAGCTTTCTTT. Protein: CASSLGALFEAFF.

The chain combines TRBV28 with TRBJ2-7; tentative D call: TRBD2 (6 bases). The CDR3 length is 15 residues. The germline V and J ends were trimmed by 5 bases and 2 bases, with 16 bases remaining between them. Per germline, CDR1 MDHEN and CDR2 SYDVKM. The CDR3 protein is CASSRSAGLTYEQYF. CDR3 DNA sequence: TGTGCCAGCAGTCGCTCAGCGGGTCTAACCTACGAGCAGTACTTC.

The chain uses TRBV27 and TRBJ2-7; D unresolved. The V end was cut by 2 bases, the J end by 3 bases, with 8 bases between. CDR1 MNHEY and CDR2 SMNVEV come from the germline V gene (reference sequence). The CDR3 runs to 13 residues. The CDR3 region has the DNA TGTGCCAGCAGTTTAGGTAACCTCTACGAGCAGTACTTC. It encodes CASSLGNLYEQYF.

Of note for this clonotype: Germline and junction disagree at one end, which may indicate a read error. The chain employs TRBV6-6 and TRBJ2-1, with 7 bases aligning to TRBD2. Per the germline V gene, CDR1 is MNHNY and CDR2 is SVGAGI (reference sequence). There are 14 residues in the CDR3. In DNA form, the CDR3 reads TGTGCCAGCAATCTAGCTAGCGGCAGTGAGACCCTGTACTTC. Protein: CASNLASGSETLYF.

The chain has TRBV7-2 and TRBJ1-1; D is unclear. The CDR3 spans 12 residues. V was cut by 5 bases and J by 7 bases, with 11 bases left in between. CDR1 and CDR2 from the germline V gene are SGHTA and FQGNSA. The chain's CDR3 is CASSHIGFEAFF. The CDR3 coding sequence is TGTGCCAGCAGCCATATTGGCTTTGAAGCTTTCTTT.

Comments on this clonotype: This likely comes from a read error, as the CDR3 has no conserved phenylalanine or tryptophan at its end. This chain links TRBV7-9 with TRBJ1-1; D is unresolved. This CDR3 comprises 13 residues. V lost 2 bases and J lost 8, with 12 bases in between. Germline CDR1 and CDR2: SEHNR and FQNEAQ (reference sequence). CDR3 residues: CASSLLLRREAFS. The CDR3 DNA sequence: TGTGCCAGCAGCTTACTATTGCGTCGCGAAGCTTTCTCT.

This clonotype appeared once. V usage is TRBV6-5 and J usage is TRBJ2-5, with 8 bases aligning to TRBD2. J gave up 4 bases and V 0 bases, and 7 bases lay outside the gene matches. The CDR3 has 16 residues. Germline loops: CDR1 MNHEY, CDR2 SVGAGI. The CDR3 protein is CASSYSTGGPSETQYF. The CDR3 nucleotides read TGTGCCAGCAGTTACTCAACGGGGGGGCCATCAGAGACCCAGTACTTC.

The rearrangement uses TRBV2 and TRBJ2-5; 9 bases align to TRBD1. This CDR3 comprises 13 residues. Trimming cost V 6 bases and J 3 bases; bases outside gene matches: 2. The germline CDR1 and CDR2 sequences are SNHLY and FYNNEI. CDR3 DNA: TGTGCCAGCAGCTGGACAGGGGAAGAGACCCAGTACTTC. This codes for CASSWTGEETQYF.

In this sample, this clonotype turned up a few times. The chain has TRBV5-6 and TRBJ2-1; perhaps D is TRBD1 or TRBD2 (5 bases each). Trimming removed 2 bases at V and 3 bases at J, with 9 bases between. Germline loops: CDR1 SGHDT, CDR2 YYEEEE. The CDR3 loop spans 14 amino acids. CDR3 DNA sequence: TGTGCCAGCAGCTTATGGGGGTACTACAATGAGCAGTTCTTC. This translates into CASSLWGYYNEQFF.

The chain couples TRBV7-3 to TRBJ2-5; D may be TRBD2 (5 bases). The DNA end is a closer match to TRBJ2-7, so the J assignment may be wrong. This CDR3 spans 16 amino acids. Germline V gene sequence: CDR1 SGHTA, CDR2 FQGTGA. In DNA form, the CDR3 reads TGTGCCAGCAGCTTAAACGGCGGAGCGGAAACTTACGAGCAGTACTTC. Translation gives CASSLNGGAETYEQYF.

This clonotype was seen a few times. The chain is built from TRBV7-9 and TRBJ2-3; 10 nucleotides align to TRBD1. CDR1 is SEHNR, CDR2 FQNEAQ, per germline (reference sequence). The CDR3 runs 16 residues. V lost 5 bases and J lost 4; bases outside the gene matches: 9. The CDR3 sequence: CASSPTGQGLPDTQYF. CDR3 DNA: TGTGCCAGCAGCCCCACGGGACAGGGGTTGCCAGATACGCAGTATTTT.

The gene calls are TRBV7-9 and TRBJ2-3, with TRBD2 matching over 9 bases. Germline values: CDR1 SEHNR, CDR2 FQNEAQ (reference sequence). The CDR3 is 17 residues long. V was clipped by 9 bases and J by 2 bases; unmatched bases: 15. CDR3 coding DNA: TGTGCCAGGGGGCCTGCGTCGCTAGCGGGAATCACAGATACGCAGTATTTT. It translates to CARGPASLAGITDTQYF.

V and J are TRBV27 and TRBJ2-1, with 11 bases lining up with TRBD2. Germline trimming cut 6 bases from V and 7 bases from J; bases unmatched to any gene: 11. The CDR3 contains 16 residues. The germline CDR1 and CDR2 sequences are MNHEY and SMNVEV (reference sequence). Here the CDR3 DNA reads TGTGCCAGCAGCGGGACTAGCGGTCCCAAGGGGAATGAGCAGTTCTTC. Translating gives CASSGTSGPKGNEQFF.

The sample holds a few counts of this clonotype. The chain joins TRBV18 to TRBJ1-5, with D possibly being TRBD1 (5 bases). V dropped 3 bases and J dropped 6 bases, with 12 bases sitting between them. Germline CDR1 KGHSH, CDR2 LQKENI. This CDR3 comprises 14 residues. The CDR3: CASSPSGLGQPQHF. CDR3 DNA: TGTGCCAGCTCACCTTCGGGGCTGGGTCAGCCCCAGCATTTT.

This clonotype turned up a few times. V gene TRBV6-1 combines with J gene TRBJ2-3, with TRBD1 matching 9 bases. The germline V gene encodes CDR1 MNHNS and CDR2 SASEGT. Trimming took 7 bases from V and 2 from J; bases not matched to a gene: 4. This CDR3 has 14 amino acids. This chain's CDR3 is CASTDRGITDTQYF. As DNA, the CDR3 is TGTGCCAGCACGGACAGGGGTATCACAGATACGCAGTATTTT.

This clonotype was seen a few times. V gene TRBV20-1 combines with J gene TRBJ1-2, with a weak D call TRBD1 (5 bases). CDR1 and CDR2 (germline): DFQATT, SNEGSKA (reference sequence). This CDR3 region has 12 residues. V was pared by 1 base and J by 2 bases, with 5 bases between. DNA for the CDR3: TGCAGTGCTAGAGGGACAAACTATGGCTACACCTTC. Its translation is CSARGTNYGYTF.